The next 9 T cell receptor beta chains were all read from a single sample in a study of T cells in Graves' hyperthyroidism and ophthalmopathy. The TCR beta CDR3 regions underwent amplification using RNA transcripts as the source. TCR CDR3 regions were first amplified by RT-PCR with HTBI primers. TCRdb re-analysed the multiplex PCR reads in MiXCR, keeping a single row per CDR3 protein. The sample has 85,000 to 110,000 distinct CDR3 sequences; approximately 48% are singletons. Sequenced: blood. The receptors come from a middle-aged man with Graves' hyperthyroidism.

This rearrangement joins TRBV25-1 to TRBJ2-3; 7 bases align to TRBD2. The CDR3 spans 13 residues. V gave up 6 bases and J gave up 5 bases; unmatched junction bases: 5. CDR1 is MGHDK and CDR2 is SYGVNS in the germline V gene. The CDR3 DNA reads TGTGCCAGCAGGGCCCCGGGGGGAGATACGCAGTATTTT. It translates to CASRAPGGDTQYF. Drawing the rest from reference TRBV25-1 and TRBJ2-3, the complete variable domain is EADIYQTPRYLVIGTGKKITLECSQTMGHDKMYWYQQDPGMELHLIHYSYGVNSTEKGDLSSESTVSRIRTEHFPLTLESARPSHTSQYLCASRAPGGDTQYFGPGTRLTVL.

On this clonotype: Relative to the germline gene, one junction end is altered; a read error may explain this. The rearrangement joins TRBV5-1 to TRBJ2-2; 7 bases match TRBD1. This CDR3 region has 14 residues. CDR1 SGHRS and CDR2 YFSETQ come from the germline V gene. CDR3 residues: CVSSLGQTAGELFF. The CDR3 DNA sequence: TGCGTCAGCAGCTTGGGACAGACGGCCGGGGAGCTGTTTTTT.

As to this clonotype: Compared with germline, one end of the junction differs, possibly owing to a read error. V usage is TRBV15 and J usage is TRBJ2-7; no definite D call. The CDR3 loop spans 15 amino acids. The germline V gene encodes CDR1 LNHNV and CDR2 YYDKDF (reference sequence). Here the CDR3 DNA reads TGTGCCACCAGCAGAGAACAGTCTCCCTACTACGAGGAGTACTTC. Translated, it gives CATSREQSPYYEEYF.

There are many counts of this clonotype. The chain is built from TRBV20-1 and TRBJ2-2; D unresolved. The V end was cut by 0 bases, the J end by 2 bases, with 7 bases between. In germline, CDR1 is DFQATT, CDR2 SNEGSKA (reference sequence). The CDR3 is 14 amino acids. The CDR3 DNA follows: TGCAGTGCTAGAGACTATCATAACACCGGGGAGCTGTTTTTT. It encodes CSARDYHNTGELFF.

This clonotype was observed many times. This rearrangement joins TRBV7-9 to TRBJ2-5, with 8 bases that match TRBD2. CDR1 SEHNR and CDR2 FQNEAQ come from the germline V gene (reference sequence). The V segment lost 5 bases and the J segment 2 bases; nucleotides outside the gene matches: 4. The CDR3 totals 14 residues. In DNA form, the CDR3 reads TGTGCCAGCAGCCATGCGGGAGGTCAAGAGACCCAGTACTTC. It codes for CASSHAGGQETQYF.

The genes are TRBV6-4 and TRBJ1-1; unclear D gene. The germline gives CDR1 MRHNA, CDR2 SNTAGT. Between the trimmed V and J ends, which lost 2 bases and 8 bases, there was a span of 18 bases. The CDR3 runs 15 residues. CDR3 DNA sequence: TGTGCCAGCAGTGACGTTGTGACATTCAGACACGAAGCTTTCTTT. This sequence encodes CASSDVVTFRHEAFF.

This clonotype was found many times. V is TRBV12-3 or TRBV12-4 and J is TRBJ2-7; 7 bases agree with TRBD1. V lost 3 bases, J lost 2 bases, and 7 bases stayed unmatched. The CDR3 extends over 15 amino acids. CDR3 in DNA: TGTGCCAGCAGTTTGATAACAGGGGTCACCTACGAGCAGTACTTC. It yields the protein CASSLITGVTYEQYF.

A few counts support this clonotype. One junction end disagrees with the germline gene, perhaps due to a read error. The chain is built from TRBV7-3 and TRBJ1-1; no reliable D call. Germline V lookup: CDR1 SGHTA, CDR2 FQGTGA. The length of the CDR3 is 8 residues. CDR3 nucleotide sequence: TGTGCCAGCAGCTTGGTTCGTTGG. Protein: CASSLVRW.

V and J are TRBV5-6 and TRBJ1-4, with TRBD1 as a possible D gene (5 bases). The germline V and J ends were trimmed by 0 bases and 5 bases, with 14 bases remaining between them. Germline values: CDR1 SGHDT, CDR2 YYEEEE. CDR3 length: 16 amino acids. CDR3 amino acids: CASSLAGGGRNEKLFF. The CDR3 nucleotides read TGTGCCAGCAGCTTGGCCGGGGGAGGGCGCAATGAAAAACTGTTTTTT.